The 13 T cell receptor beta chains below all came from one sample that was sequenced in a study of Graves' ophthalmopathy and Graves' hyperthyroidism. Researchers took RNA transcripts and amplified TCR beta CDR3 regions from them. Second-round multiplex PCR came after a first-round RT-PCR that employed HTBI primers. TCRdb called the multiplex PCR reads again in MiXCR, with one record for every CDR3 protein. The repertoire holds under 200,000 distinct CDR3 sequences, with around two fifths as singletons. Sequencing was carried out using peripheral blood. These receptors all come from a woman aged 40 to 55 with Graves' ophthalmopathy.

V and J are TRBV30 and TRBJ2-7, with unresolved D. Germline assignment: CDR1 GTSNPN and CDR2 SVGIG (reference sequence). The CDR3 runs to 12 residues. Trimming took 0 bases from V and 3 from J, leaving 6 bases between them. The CDR3 protein is CAWSVGFYEQYF. The CDR3 nucleotides are TGTGCCTGGAGTGTAGGTTTCTACGAGCAGTACTTC. The full variable domain, with the rest looked up from reference TRBV30 and TRBJ2-7, is SQTIHQWPATLVQPVGSPLSLECTVEGTSNPNLYWYRQAAGRGLQLLFYSVGIGQISSEVPQNLSASRPQDRQFILSSKKLLLSDSGFYLCAWSVGFYEQYFGPGTRLTVT.

The rearrangement joins TRBV6-1 to TRBJ1-5; no firm D call. The length of the CDR3 is 14 residues. The V gene lost 6 bases and the J gene lost 3 bases, with 12 bases spanning the gap. CDR1 is MNHNS, CDR2 SASEGT, per germline. The CDR3 sequence is CASSPPGSNQPQHF. DNA of the CDR3: TGTGCCAGCAGCCCACCCGGGTCCAATCAGCCCCAGCATTTT.

The V and J genes are TRBV6-2 or TRBV6-3 and TRBJ1-5; 8 nucleotides line up with TRBD1. With V trimmed by 6 bases and J by 2 bases, 12 bases remained unmatched. CDR1 is MNHEY, CDR2 SVGEGT, per germline. The CDR3 runs to 17 residues. The CDR3 region is CASRPGQGRGGNQPQHF. CDR3 DNA sequence: TGTGCCAGCAGACCCGGACAGGGTAGAGGAGGCAATCAGCCCCAGCATTTT.

This clonotype appeared many times. The chain combines TRBV6-5 with TRBJ1-3, with 7 bases matching TRBD1. The J segment lost 0 bases and the V segment lost 6 bases, leaving 8 bases of the junction unmatched. There are 16 residues in the CDR3. Germline loops: CDR1 MNHEY, CDR2 SVGAGI. The CDR3 here is CASRSWAGGSGNTIYF. CDR3 nucleotide sequence: TGTGCCAGCAGAAGTTGGGCAGGGGGCTCTGGAAACACCATATATTTT.

This clonotype was picked up many times. One end of the junction fails to match germline, which may point to a read error. The genes are TRBV6-4 and TRBJ2-7; D is ambiguous. The length of the CDR3 is 13 residues. Germline loops: CDR1 MRHNA, CDR2 SNTAGT. The CDR3 DNA is TGTGCCAGCAGTTACTCTGGGTCTTACGAGCGGTACTTC. This gives the protein CASSYSGSYERYF.

This clonotype was seen at least ten times. The V and J genes are TRBV13 and TRBJ1-1; D is uncertain. V gave up 4 bases and J gave up 6 bases, with 9 bases separating them. The CDR3 totals 12 residues. The germline CDR1 and CDR2 sequences are PRHDT and FYEKMQ (reference sequence). In DNA, the CDR3 is TGTGCCAGCAGCTCGGGGTTCCCTGAAGCTTTCTTT. As protein: CASSSGFPEAFF.

This clonotype has ten or more counts. V and J are TRBV6-5 and TRBJ2-5; either TRBD1 or TRBD2 may supply D (5 bases each). V shed 5 bases and J shed 1 base, with 11 bases lying between them. Germline-derived CDR1 and CDR2 are MNHEY and SVGAGI. CDR3 length: 14 residues. CDR3 region: CASSQGPSQETQYF. The DNA for the CDR3 is TGTGCCAGCAGTCAGGGACCCTCCCAAGAGACCCAGTACTTC.

V usage is TRBV6-1 and J usage is TRBJ1-1; 7 nucleotides agree with TRBD1. CDR3 length equals 14 residues. V shed 8 bases, J shed 6 bases, and the junction held 12 bases outside the gene matches. Looked up from germline, CDR1 is MNHNS and CDR2 is SASEGT. As DNA, the CDR3 is TGTGCCAGCCTCCGCAGGGGGATGACCCCTGAAGCTTTCTTT. Encoded protein: CASLRRGMTPEAFF.

This clonotype was observed at least ten times. This sequence joins TRBV12-3 or TRBV12-4 and TRBJ2-7, with 7 bases matching TRBD1. The V and J ends lost 6 bases and 4 bases, in that order; junction bases with no gene match: 6. The CDR3 loop spans 13 amino acids. CDR3 in DNA: TGTGCCAGCAGCTCCGGGACAGTTTACGAGCAGTACTTC. Its translation is CASSSGTVYEQYF.

The V and J genes are TRBV28 and TRBJ1-2; D call uncertain. V gave up 7 bases and J gave up 1 base, with 10 bases separating them. The CDR3 loop spans 13 amino acids. Germline assignment: CDR1 MDHEN and CDR2 SYDVKM. The CDR3 protein is CASIPSGNYGYTF. CDR3 nucleotide sequence: TGTGCCAGCATTCCCTCGGGTAACTATGGCTACACCTTC.

The CDR3 is CASQVTGHHYSNQPQHF. In DNA, the CDR3 is TGTGCCAGCCAGGTTACAGGCCACCACTATAGCAATCAGCCCCAGCATTTT. The chain carries TRBV6-8 and TRBJ1-5; D may be TRBD1 (5 bases). V dropped 8 bases and J dropped 0 bases, with 20 bases sitting between them. The germline CDR1 and CDR2 sequences are MNHGY and SAAAGT. The CDR3 sequence is 17 residues long.

In its sample, this clonotype was seen many times. V usage is TRBV3-1 and J usage is TRBJ1-2, with a weak D call TRBD1 (5 bases). V was pared by 0 bases and J by 8 bases, with 13 bases between. The CDR3 is 14 amino acids. CDR1 and CDR2 (germline): LGHDT, YNNKEL (reference sequence). CDR3: CASSQDWGTSGYTF. The CDR3 nucleotides are TGTGCCAGCAGCCAAGATTGGGGGACGAGCGGCTACACCTTC.

This clonotype was picked up many times. This rearrangement joins TRBV12-3 or TRBV12-4 to TRBJ2-7, with a tentative D call TRBD1 (6 bases). The V and J ends lost 10 bases and 2 bases respectively, with 27 bases between them. The CDR3 length is 17 residues. CDR3: CATRPLVRDTRTYEQYF. The CDR3 nucleotides are TGTGCCACCCGCCCCCTCGTCAGGGACACTCGGACCTACGAGCAGTACTTC.